Presented here are 3 T cell receptor beta chains from one specimen sequenced in a study of T cells in localized non-small cell lung cancer. Clones were sequenced by immunoSEQ multiplex PCR, and TCRdb holds only the in-frame ones, with some missing. The data show about 34,000 clones, around 93% seen once. The source was peripheral blood, collected before any cancer treatment. The source of these receptors is a female donor older than 55 with stage I lung adenocarcinoma.

This rearrangement joins TRBV7-3 to TRBJ2-3; perhaps TRBD1 as D (6 bases). V was trimmed by 4 bases and J by 0 bases, leaving 8 bases between them. CDR1 SGHTA and CDR2 FQGTGA come from the germline V gene. CDR3 length: 14 amino acids. The CDR3 DNA follows: TGTGCCAGCAGCTCGGGACAAAGCACAGATACGCAGTATTTT. Encoded protein: CASSSGQSTDTQYF. Looking up the rest from reference TRBV7-3 and TRBJ2-3 gives the full variable domain: GAGVSQTPSNKVTEKGKYVELRCDPISGHTALYWYRQSLGQGPEFLIYFQGTGAADDSGLPNDRFFAVRPEGSVSTLKIQRTERGDSAVYLCASSSGQSTDTQYFGPGTRLTVL.

The V and J genes are TRBV7-2 and TRBJ1-1; D gene unclear. Per the germline V gene, CDR1 is SGHTA and CDR2 is FQGNSA. The CDR3 spans 14 residues. V was cut by 3 bases and J by 7 bases, with 15 bases left in between. The CDR3 region is CASSFGPAGYEAFF. As DNA, the CDR3 is TGTGCCAGCAGCTTCGGACCCGCGGGGTATGAAGCTTTCTTT.

This chain uses TRBV9 with TRBJ1-2; D not certain. CDR1 is SGDLS and CDR2 is YYNGEE in the germline V gene. With 0 bases removed from V and 8 bases from J, the gap between germline ends came to 11 bases. CDR3 size: 13 residues. The CDR3 bases are TGTGCCAGCAGCGTAGATTCTGTATCCGGCTACACCTTC. This encodes CASSVDSVSGYTF.